This TCR beta chain was profiled in a study of T cell responses to AZD1222 COVID-19 vaccine. Concerning this clone itself: Antigen: not known.

Method: immunoSEQ multiplex PCR; TCRdb's copy keeps in-frame clones and lacks some. The sample yields roughly 120,000 clones, 90% to 95% seen once. General study results and limits: Dominant at 160-218 and 743-854, vaccine-associated CD4 TCRs also spanned spike. Breadth and depth of Spike-specific TCRs rose after two AZD1222 doses.

This CDR3 contains 16 residues. V was cut by 4 bases and J by 4 bases, with 18 bases left in between. Per germline, CDR1 SEHNR and CDR2 FQNEAQ (reference sequence). The TCR was taken from an adult in good health. This sample comprised peripheral blood, obtained on day 0 of AZD1222 vaccination. V gene TRBV7-9 combines with J gene TRBJ2-3; D is undetermined. Written as DNA, the CDR3 is TGTGCCAGCAGCTCGCAGCGATATGATGGGGCAGATACGCAGTATTTT. It is translated as CASSSQRYDGADTQYF.